This T cell receptor (beta chain) was identified during a study of blood T cells in healthy people across ages. Study-level results: It was not possible, with unsorted PBMCs, to conclusively compare naive and antigen-experienced cells. In long-lived donors, naive CD4+ cell counts and diversity exceeded those of aged donors.

No fewer than 6 million PBMCs went into each sample. This clonotype has just a few counts. As yet, its antigen is unknown. The CDR3 contains 15 residues. Germline V gene lookup returns CDR1 SGHRS and CDR2 YFSETQ. Losses at the gene ends were 4 bases for V and 4 bases for J; bases not matched to a gene: 10. Primed by a sample-barcoded 5' primer and a J-beta primer mix, a second PCR proceeded for roughly 7 to 12 cycles. Tagging of each cDNA molecule was performed by a template-switch adaptor with 12 random nucleotides. Using its own MiXCR run on the 5' RACE reads, TCRdb lists one record per CDR3 protein. The table has 790,000 or so distinct CDR3 sequences, more than 50% seen once; the top ten hold more than 25%.

The rearrangement links TRBV5-1 to TRBJ2-5, with 7 bases matching TRBD1. The sample consisted of blood. The TCR was taken from a man between 35 and 55 years old in good health. The CDR3 sequence: CASSKPGQYPETQYF. CDR3 DNA sequence: TGCGCCAGCAGCAAGCCGGGACAGTACCCAGAGACCCAGTACTTC.